What follows are 13 T cell receptor beta chains derived from one specimen sequenced in a study of identical twins. One entry per CDR3 protein results from TCRdb running MiXCR on the 5' RACE reads. The sample lists under 250,000 distinct CDR3 sequences, 7.5% seen once, with under 6.5% in the top ten. The same sample was also used in a study of yellow fever vaccine responses in identical twins.

Input material: CD8+ T cells sorted from blood. The receptor source for this set is a young woman in good health.

In this sample, this clonotype turned up a few times. DNA for the CDR3: TGCAGTGCTAGAGTAATGACAGGTCCTTACTCCTACAATGAGCAGTTCTTC. Residues: CSARVMTGPYSYNEQFF. V is TRBV20-1 and J is TRBJ2-1; maybe TRBD1 (6 bases). Trimming pared 1 base from V and 0 bases from J, leaving 16 bases between. The germline CDR1 and CDR2 sequences are DFQATT and SNEGSKA (reference sequence). The CDR3 covers 17 residues.

The chain employs TRBV9 and TRBJ2-5, with D possibly being TRBD1 (5 bases). The CDR3 runs 15 residues. The germline V gene has CDR1 SGDLS and CDR2 YYNGEE. The ends were cut back, 0 bases at V and 4 bases at J, with 13 bases in the middle. The DNA of the CDR3 is TGTGCCAGCAGCGTAGCTACACAGGTTGGAGAGACCCAGTACTTC. This translates into CASSVATQVGETQYF.

Ten or more counts support this clonotype. The chain joins TRBV12-3 or TRBV12-4 to TRBJ2-2; 10 nucleotides match TRBD1. The CDR3 loop spans 16 amino acids. The junction had 11 bases not matched to a gene; V was cut back by 7 bases and J by 6 bases. The CDR3 nucleotides are TGTGCCAGCACCCAAGACAGGGGGCTTTTGTCCGGGGAGCTGTTTTTT. It codes for CASTQDRGLLSGELFF.

This clonotype was counted between two and nine times. The chain employs TRBV11-3 and TRBJ2-5; 7 bases agree with TRBD2. Germline V gene sequence: CDR1 SGHNT, CDR2 YENEEA. V lost 5 bases to trimming and J lost 0 bases; unmatched junction nucleotides: 9. CDR3 size: 16 residues. The CDR3 region is CASSPRPGTNQETQYF. The CDR3, as DNA: TGTGCCAGCAGCCCCCGCCCCGGGACTAACCAAGAGACCCAGTACTTC.

This clonotype was counted ten times or more. V gene TRBV11-2 combines with J gene TRBJ2-7, with D unresolved. Trimming shortened V by 3 bases and J by 5 bases, and 11 bases separated the two germline ends. This CDR3 region has 13 residues. Germline CDR1 and CDR2: SGHAT and FQNNGV. The CDR3 is CASSFLASDEQYF. The DNA for the CDR3 is TGTGCCAGCAGCTTTCTCGCGTCCGACGAGCAGTACTTC.

The chain joins TRBV2 to TRBJ1-5, with a tentative D call TRBD1 (5 bases). Germline assignment: CDR1 SNHLY and CDR2 FYNNEI. The CDR3 runs 14 residues. Trimming shortened V by 4 bases and J by 11 bases, and 18 bases separated the two germline ends. The DNA of the CDR3 is TGTGCCAGCAGTGCTTCGGGGCAGGGCAAGGCCCAGCATTTT. It codes for CASSASGQGKAQHF.

Many counts were recorded for this clonotype. The genes are TRBV10-2 and TRBJ2-1; 7 bases are a match to TRBD1. The germline V gene has CDR1 WSHSY and CDR2 SAAADI. V dropped 4 bases and J dropped 5; count of bases not matched to a gene: 5. The CDR3 is 14 amino acids. The CDR3 sequence is CASSADRENNEQFF. DNA of the CDR3: TGCGCCAGCAGTGCCGACAGGGAAAACAATGAGCAGTTCTTC.

This clonotype has just a few counts. The V and J genes are TRBV3-1 and TRBJ2-3; 9 positions match TRBD2. CDR1 and CDR2 from the germline V gene are LGHDT and YNNKEL (reference sequence). The CDR3 loop spans 16 amino acids. J lost 1 base, V lost 4 bases, and 6 bases had no gene match. The DNA of the CDR3 is TGTGCCAGCAGCCCAGTAGCGGGAGCCGGCACAGATACGCAGTATTTT. Its translation: CASSPVAGAGTDTQYF.

This clonotype has at least ten counts. This chain links TRBV3-1 with TRBJ2-7, with no clear D. This CDR3 is 16 amino acids long. V was clipped by 3 bases and J by 1 base, with 16 bases between them. Germline V gene lookup returns CDR1 LGHDT and CDR2 YNNKEL (reference sequence). CDR3: CASSQTITDGSYEQYF. DNA of the CDR3: TGTGCCAGCAGCCAGACGATCACGGACGGGTCCTACGAGCAGTACTTC.

This clonotype has a count of ten or more. V gene TRBV24-1 combines with J gene TRBJ2-4; no clear D. The CDR3 runs 15 residues. The germline V and J ends were trimmed by 2 bases and 10 bases, with 17 bases remaining between them. Per germline, CDR1 KGHDR and CDR2 SFDVKD. CDR3 protein: CATSDSSTGPGIQYF. The CDR3 DNA reads as TGTGCCACCAGTGATTCATCGACTGGGCCTGGGATTCAGTACTTC.

This clonotype has more than one count but fewer than ten. This chain links TRBV20-1 with TRBJ2-1; 7 nucleotides match TRBD2. This CDR3 contains 14 residues. The V gene end was trimmed by 6 bases and the J gene end by 0 bases; junction bases not matched to a gene: 5. Germline lookup yields CDR1 DFQATT and CDR2 SNEGSKA (reference sequence). The chain's CDR3 is CSAPRLASYNEQFF. CDR3 DNA sequence: TGCAGTGCACCTAGACTAGCCTCCTACAATGAGCAGTTCTTC.

This clonotype showed up many times. This chain joins TRBV12-3 or TRBV12-4 and TRBJ2-6; D perhaps matches TRBD1 (6 bases). Trimming shortened V by 5 bases and J by 1 base, and 9 bases separated the two germline ends. The CDR3 contains 15 residues. CDR3 loop: CASSTTGSGANVLTF. The CDR3 coding sequence is TGTGCCAGCAGTACCACAGGGTCTGGGGCCAACGTCCTGACTTTC.

This clonotype was detected ten times or more. This chain connects TRBV28 to TRBJ2-1, with D possibly TRBD1 on 5 matching bases. This CDR3 contains 15 residues. The V and J ends lost 2 bases and 4 bases respectively, with 12 bases between them. Germline lookup yields CDR1 MDHEN and CDR2 SYDVKM. The CDR3 reads CASSLARALYNEQFF. The CDR3 DNA is TGTGCCAGCAGTTTAGCCAGGGCCTTATACAATGAGCAGTTCTTC.